A selection of T cell receptor beta chains follows, all from one sample in a study of blood T cell repertoires in COVID-19. Clones were read by immunoSEQ multiplex PCR, and TCRdb kept only the in-frame ones, dropping some. This table has 310,000 or so clones, around nine tenths appearing once. What was sequenced was peripheral blood. These receptors came from a woman aged 45-65 years with active or convalescent COVID-19. Each CDR3 is given with its conserved first and last residue. D genes are given only for firm matches. A row's size may be missing; if present it is once, few, many or a size class.

V,size,D,J,DNA,CDR3
TRBV20-1,NA,TRBD2,TRBJ2-1,TGCAGTGCTAGTATCCTAGCGGGGGGATTGGAGCAGTTCTTC,CSASILAGGLEQFF
TRBV10-3,once,TRBD1,TRBJ2-7,TGTGCCATCTCGGACAGGGGTAACTACGAGCAGTACTTC,CAISDRGNYEQYF
TRBV27,NA,NA,TRBJ2-2,TGTGCCAGCAGTCCCAGGAAAGGGGGAGCGAACACCGGGGAGCTGTTTTTT,CASSPRKGGANTGELFF
TRBV20-1,NA,NA,TRBJ2-2,TGCAGTGCTAGTTACGGGGGGCTCCACACCGGGGAGCTGTTTTTT,CSASYGGLHTGELFF
TRBV28,NA,TRBD1,TRBJ2-7,TGTGCCAGCAGTTTCTCTGCTGGGACAGGGCCCTACGAGCAGTACTTC,CASSFSAGTGPYEQYF
TRBV2,NA,NA,TRBJ2-7,TGTGCCAGCAGTGAAGCGCATGTGAGGGTCGAGCAGTACTTC,CASSEAHVRVEQYF
TRBV4-3,NA,TRBD2,TRBJ2-5,TGCGCCAGCAGCCAAGATGGACTAGCGTGGGAGACCCAGTACTTC,CASSQDGLAWETQYF
TRBV19,NA,NA,TRBJ2-3,TGTGCCAGTAGTATCGTGTGGGTTTCGAGGCTAGCGTCTAGCACAGATACGCAGTATTTT,CASSIVWVSRLASSTDTQYF
TRBV3-1/TRBV3-2,NA,TRBD2,TRBJ2-3,TGTGCCAGCAGCCAAGATTCCTCCGGGACTAGCTATAGCACAGATACGCAGTATTTT,CASSQDSSGTSYSTDTQYF
TRBV2,NA,TRBD2,TRBJ2-3,TGTGCCAGCAAGGGCGGGGGTTCTACAGATACGCAGTATTTT,CASKGGGSTDTQYF
TRBV3-1/TRBV3-2,NA,NA,TRBJ2-1,TGTGCCAGCAGCCAAGACCCCTTGCGGGGCTTGAAGGTGAACAATGAGCAGTTCTTC,CASSQDPLRGLKVNNEQFF
TRBV3-1/TRBV3-2,NA,TRBD2,TRBJ2-7,TGTGCCAGCAGCAGTTCTTTTGGAGGTTTTAGGACTAGGCATCACTTC,CASSSSFGGFRTRHHF
TRBV9,NA,TRBD2,TRBJ2-1,TGTGCCAGCAGCGTAGACGCGGGAGACTCCTACAATGAGCAGTTCTTC,CASSVDAGDSYNEQFF
TRBV21-1,once,NA,TRBJ2-5,TGTGCCAGCAGCAAAGCAGAGACAGAAAAAGAGACCCAGTACTTC,CASSKAETEKETQYF
TRBV7-2,NA,TRBD2,TRBJ2-5,TGTGCCAGCAGCTTAATGGAGCGGGGGGCCCGGGAGACCCAGTACTTC,CASSLMERGARETQYF
TRBV7-2,NA,TRBD2,TRBJ2-5,TGTGCCAGCAGCTTAGGGCGGGGGGACGAATCCCAAGAGACCCAGTACTTC,CASSLGRGDESQETQYF
TRBV4-2,NA,NA,TRBJ2-1,TGTGCCAGCAGCCAAGAGAGAAGGGGCGCCACCTACAATGAGCAGTTCTTC,CASSQERRGATYNEQFF
TRBV7-2,NA,TRBD2,TRBJ2-7,TGTGCCAGCAGCTTATTAGCGGGAGGGGCCTACGAGCAGTACTTC,CASSLLAGGAYEQYF
TRBV5-1,NA,TRBD1,TRBJ1-1,TGCGCCAGCAGCTTCAAACAGGGGTGGCCTGAAGCTTTCTTT,CASSFKQGWPEAFF
TRBV4-1,NA,NA,TRBJ2-3,TGCGCCAGCAGCCAGAAGCGAACTAGCAGTAGCACAGATACGCAGTATTTT,CASSQKRTSSSTDTQYF
TRBV28,NA,NA,TRBJ2-3,TGTGCCAGCAGTTTAAGACACGCAGGGGATACGCAGTATTTT,CASSLRHAGDTQYF
TRBV2,NA,NA,TRBJ2-7,TGTGCCAGCAGTGTCAGGAGGGTAGTGAACGAGCAGTACTTC,CASSVRRVVNEQYF
TRBV25-1,NA,TRBD1,TRBJ2-2,TGTGCCAGCTGTGGGACAGGGTTTGGCGGGGAGCTGTTTTTT,CASCGTGFGGELFF
TRBV7-3,once,NA,TRBJ1-1,TGTGCCAGCAGCTCACAGGGAAACACTGAAGCTTTCTTT,CASSSQGNTEAFF
TRBV9,NA,NA,TRBJ2-5,TGTGCCAGCAGCGTAGGAGGCCTCCCCCAAGAGACCCAGTACTTC,CASSVGGLPQETQYF
TRBV27,NA,TRBD1,TRBJ2-3,TGTGCCAGTAGAGACCGGACAGGGGCTGCAGATACGCAGTATTTT,CASRDRTGAADTQYF
TRBV29-1,NA,NA,TRBJ2-5,TGCAGCGTTGAAGGTGACAAGGCGCAAGAGACCCAGTACTTC,CSVEGDKAQETQYF
TRBV28,NA,TRBD1,TRBJ1-2,TGTGCCAGCAGGGGACAGGGCGGCTATGGCTACACCTTC,CASRGQGGYGYTF
TRBV7-2,NA,TRBD2,TRBJ2-1,TGTGCCAGCAGCTTAGAGAGCTGGCTAGCGGGGGGGCCAGAGTTCTTC,CASSLESWLAGGPEFF
TRBV27,NA,TRBD1,TRBJ2-1,TGTGCCAGCAGTTCGGGGACAGGGGGGGTAAAGGAGCAGTTCTTC,CASSSGTGGVKEQFF
TRBV24-1,NA,TRBD1,TRBJ2-1,TGTGCCACCAGTGATTCTACAGGGGGAGGATACAATGAGCAGTTCTTC,CATSDSTGGGYNEQFF
TRBV7-3,NA,NA,TRBJ1-1,TGTGCCAGCAGCTCCGACAGAAACACTGAAGCTTTCTTT,CASSSDRNTEAFF
TRBV9,NA,NA,TRBJ2-7,TGTGCCAGCAGCGCGGATTCCGGGAGCTCCTACGAGCAGTACTTC,CASSADSGSSYEQYF
TRBV5-4,NA,NA,TRBJ2-2,TGTGCCAGCAGCTTCTTTTCGAACACCGGGGAGCTGTTTTTT,CASSFFSNTGELFF
TRBV2,NA,TRBD2,TRBJ2-2,TGTGCCAGCAGTGATTTAGCGGGGACGAACACCGGGGAGCTGTTTTTT,CASSDLAGTNTGELFF